This TCR beta chain is from a study of blood T cell repertoires in COVID-19. Turning to the study itself: Sites in the United States, Italy and Spain provided acute and convalescent COVID-19 samples. In each case, the material was cDNA or gDNA derived from T cells, B-cell-depleted T cells, or PBMCs.

In the authors' methods: Estimation of nucleated cell counts relied on the amplification of reference gene primers. The protocol was immunoSEQ multiplex PCR, while the TCRdb copy is restricted to in-frame clones and leaves out a portion. V and J calls and clone size come straight from that table; D and trimming were deduced from the DNA. The sample includes 55,000 to 80,000 clones, about 86% seen only once; the top ten take under 8%. This CDR3 has 15 residues. Germline CDR1 is KGHSH and CDR2 is LQKENI. V gave up 3 bases and J gave up 0 bases; unmatched junction bases: 3. Sequenced input: peripheral blood. V and J are TRBV18 and TRBJ1-1; 8 nucleotides match TRBD1. This TCR came from a human donor in a cohort sampled during active COVID-19. CDR3 amino acids: CASSPTGVVNTEAFF. CDR3 coding DNA: TGTGCCAGCTCACCGACAGGGGTGGTGAACACTGAAGCTTTCTTT.